This T cell receptor beta chain was captured by sequencing in a study of cytomegalovirus exposure and HLA in healthy donors. Study-level findings and limits: A later analysis found common viral pathogens apparently linked to several of the most significant clusters. Analysis was performed later, and it showed HLA-associated TCR beta chains to be more clonally expanded than equally common others. Listed as cytomegalovirus-associated were 164 TCR beta chains.

Whereas donors were nominally healthy upon sampling, unrecorded immune exposures were probable. Both 60 Vbeta primers and 13 Jbeta primers went into the PCR. This table comes from immunoSEQ multiplex PCR, and its TCRdb copy is limited to in-frame clones, with some not included. The table has a few hundred thousand clones, roughly four fifths seen once. About this clone itself: Its antigen is unidentified.

V lost 2 bases, J lost 9 bases, and 7 bases stayed unmatched. Germline V gene sequence: CDR1 MNHNS, CDR2 SASEGT. There are 15 residues in the CDR3. The V call is TRBV6-1, the J call TRBJ1-6, with 7 bases lining up with TRBD1. This receptor was obtained from a girl between 5 and 17 years old in good health and CMV-seronegative. Sequenced input: PBMCs. DNA of the CDR3: TGTGCCAGCAGTGAAACAGGGGCCCCACGTTCACCCCTCCACTTT. Translation gives CASSETGAPRSPLHF.